This note documents a single T cell receptor (beta chain) sequence. In the original processing: Counts of nucleated cells, estimated from reference gene primer amplification, were obtained. Using immunoSEQ multiplex PCR, the repertoire was profiled, and TCRdb retains in-frame clones only, with some absent. V, J and clone size are taken as reported in that table, and D and trimming were inferred from the DNA itself. Counted here are some 190,000 clones, 85% to 90% occurring once; the ten biggest clones make up under 3%. This entry comes from a study of blood T cell repertoires in COVID-19. As for the study in general: Acute-phase and convalescent COVID-19 samples originated in the United States, Italy and Spain. From T cells, B-cell-depleted T cells, or PBMCs came the material, which was cDNA or gDNA.

Participant-given clinical history determined each cohort assignment. V was shortened by 0 bases and J by 6 bases, with 15 bases between the two germline ends. The germline V gene has CDR1 MNHEY and CDR2 SVGEGT. The CDR3 is made up of 16 amino acids. This receptor was obtained from a woman aged 40 to 49 with acute COVID-19. Sequencing was performed on PBMCs or T cells enriched from blood (not recorded which). The chain is built from TRBV6-2 or TRBV6-3 and TRBJ2-1; weak D call: TRBD2 (5 bases). The CDR3 spells CASSYSIRGQGNEQFF. Written as DNA, the CDR3 is TGTGCCAGCAGTTACTCGATCCGGGGTCAAGGCAATGAGCAGTTCTTC.